The 20 T cell receptor beta chains reported below all come from one sample, sequenced in a study of blood T cell repertoires in COVID-19. The method was immunoSEQ multiplex PCR; TCRdb's version includes in-frame clones alone and lacks a portion of them. Among 150,000 to 200,000 clones listed, approximately 82% were seen once. The sequenced sample was peripheral blood. These receptors originate from a woman in her seventies who had recovered from COVID-19.

The chain has TRBV4-2 and TRBJ2-5; 8 nucleotides match TRBD1. CDR3 length: 16 residues. The germline gives CDR1 LGHNA, CDR2 YNFKEQ. V was pared by 3 bases and J by 2 bases, with 8 bases of the junction left unmatched. The CDR3 DNA follows: TGTGCCAGCAGCCAGGGGACAGGAGGCCGTCAAGAGACCCAGTACTTC. Translation: CASSQGTGGRQETQYF.

V usage is TRBV6-1 and J usage is TRBJ2-1; 9 bases agree with TRBD1. Trimming at V came to 0 bases and at J to 3 bases, leaving 0 bases not matched to a gene. The CDR3 length is 15 residues. The germline V gene encodes CDR1 MNHNS and CDR2 SASEGT. Here the CDR3 DNA reads TGTGCCAGCAGTGAAGCGACAGGGGGCTACAATGAGCAGTTCTTC. It encodes CASSEATGGYNEQFF.

The V and J genes are TRBV9 and TRBJ1-1, with 10 bases aligning to TRBD1. Germline V gives CDR1 SGDLS, CDR2 YYNGEE. The trim removed 4 bases at V and 8 bases at J, leaving 11 bases unmatched. This CDR3 has 15 amino acids. This CDR3 is CASSSRTGTGAEAFF. The CDR3 nucleotides read TGTGCCAGCAGCTCCAGAACCGGGACAGGGGCCGAAGCTTTCTTT. Supplemented by reference TRBV9 and TRBJ1-1, the full variable domain reads DSGVTQTPKHLITATGQRVTLRCSPRSGDLSVYWYQQSLDQGLQFLIQYYNGEERAKGNILERFSAQQFPDLHSELNLSSLELGDSALYFCASSSRTGTGAEAFFGQGTRLTVV.

This chain connects TRBV7-6 to TRBJ2-5; D may be TRBD2 (6 bases). CDR3 length: 15 amino acids. The V and J ends lost 5 bases and 5 bases respectively, with 18 bases between them. The germline V gene has CDR1 SGHVS and CDR2 FNYEAQ. The CDR3 bases are TGTGCCAGCAGCCCGGTGGCTGGCCGGGGGGAGACCCAGTACTTC. Translated: CASSPVAGRGETQYF.

The J gene is TRBJ1-2, the V gene TRBV19, with TRBD1 as a possible D gene (5 bases). The V end lost 10 bases, the J end lost 3 bases, and 18 bases lay between the germline ends. Germline assignment: CDR1 LNHDA and CDR2 SQIVND (reference sequence). The CDR3 length is 14 residues. CDR3 nucleotide sequence: TGTGCCACCTCCGGGGCGGGGGGTGACTATGGCTACACCTTC. This sequence encodes CATSGAGGDYGYTF.

The rearrangement links TRBV4-1 to TRBJ2-7; a weak D match, TRBD2 (6 bases). The CDR3 is 16 amino acids. V was trimmed by 4 bases and J by 1 base, leaving 17 bases between them. Germline V gives CDR1 MGHRA, CDR2 YSYEKL. In DNA form, the CDR3 reads TGCGCCAGCAGCCGACCCGAAGTAGCGGTATCCTACGAGCAGTACTTC. This translates into CASSRPEVAVSYEQYF.

The chain joins TRBV28 to TRBJ2-7, with 9 bases identical to TRBD2. The CDR3 consists of 17 residues. The ends lost 2 bases at V and 6 bases at J; junction bases unmatched: 14. Germline CDR1 is MDHEN and CDR2 is SYDVKM. DNA for the CDR3: TGTGCCAGCAGTTTAAAGGGTTTATGGCTAGCGGGGCTCGAGCAGTACTTC. It translates to CASSLKGLWLAGLEQYF. Using reference TRBV28 and TRBJ2-7 for the parts outside the CDR3, the full variable domain is DVKVTQSSRYLVKRTGEKVFLECVQDMDHENMFWYRQDPGLGLRLIYFSYDVKMKEKGDIPEGYSVSREKKERFSLILESASTNQTSMYLCASSLKGLWLAGLEQYFGPGTRLTVT.

This clone was seen many times. This chain links TRBV7-2 with TRBJ2-2; 7 bases align to TRBD1. The J segment lost 3 bases and the V segment lost 2 bases, leaving 6 bases of the junction unmatched. Germline loops: CDR1 SGHTA, CDR2 FQGNSA. This CDR3 is 16 amino acids long. The CDR3 DNA reads as TGTGCCAGCAGCTTATCCATAACAGGGGACACCGGGGAGCTGTTTTTT. Its translation: CASSLSITGDTGELFF.

The rearrangement uses TRBV19 and TRBJ2-3; D might be TRBD2 (7 bases). Germline V gene sequence: CDR1 LNHDA, CDR2 SQIVND (reference sequence). The CDR3 covers 13 residues. Trimming cost V 4 bases and J 5 bases, with 10 bases left between them. The CDR3 nucleotides read TGTGCCAGTAGTAAGGGGGGGGGAGATACGCAGTATTTT. Its translation is CASSKGGGDTQYF.

This clone was detected a few times. The CDR3 coding sequence is TGTGCCAGCAGTCGGAGGGGCCTCTATGGCTACACCTTC. Protein product: CASSRRGLYGYTF. The chain has TRBV6-5 and TRBJ1-2; possible D gene TRBD1, 5 bases. CDR1 and CDR2 from the germline V gene are MNHEY and SVGAGI. The CDR3 has 13 residues. The germline V and J ends were trimmed by 5 bases and 4 bases, with 11 bases remaining between them.

The V and J genes are TRBV7-7 and TRBJ2-1; tentative D call: TRBD2 (6 bases). The ends were cut back, 5 bases at V and 7 bases at J, with 18 bases in the middle. The CDR3 is 15 residues long. The germline V gene encodes CDR1 SSHAT and CDR2 FNYEAQ (reference sequence). The DNA of the CDR3 is TGTGCCAGCAGCCCGCTAGCGTCCGGAGGGAATGAGCAGTTCTTC. Translating gives CASSPLASGGNEQFF.

CDR3 DNA: TGTGCCAGCAGCTTAGGCCGACAACGAAGAAATTCACCCCTCCACTTT. This codes for CASSLGRQRRNSPLHF. This rearrangement joins TRBV11-2 to TRBJ1-6, with D uncertain. Per germline, CDR1 SGHAT and CDR2 FQNNGV. The CDR3 covers 16 residues. V gave up 1 base and J gave up 7 bases, with 14 bases separating them.

The chain carries TRBV12-3 or TRBV12-4 and TRBJ1-6, with D uncertain. The CDR3 is made up of 13 amino acids. Trimming removed 3 bases at V and 7 bases at J, with 7 bases between. The DNA of the CDR3 is TGTGCCAGCAGTTTCCGGGGAAATTCACCCCTCCACTTT. Amino acid sequence: CASSFRGNSPLHF.

The chain uses TRBV4-2 and TRBJ2-1, with 10 bases aligning to TRBD2. Trimming at V came to 1 base and at J to 14 bases, leaving 5 bases not matched to a gene. CDR1 and CDR2 from the germline V gene are LGHNA and YNFKEQ. There are 13 residues in the CDR3. CDR3 in amino acids: CASSQGGLAGEFF. The CDR3 region has the DNA TGTGCCAGCAGCCAAGGGGGGCTAGCGGGGGAGTTCTTC.

This chain joins TRBV5-6 and TRBJ2-3, with D hard to call. The CDR3 loop spans 15 amino acids. Per the germline V gene, CDR1 is SGHDT and CDR2 is YYEEEE. Trimming took 0 bases from V and 0 from J, leaving 8 bases between them. The CDR3 DNA is TGTGCCAGCAGCTTGGTGGCAGATAGCACAGATACGCAGTATTTT. Translated: CASSLVADSTDTQYF. Variable domain in full (rest from reference TRBV5-6 and TRBJ2-3): DAGVTQSPTHLIKTRGQQVTLRCSPKSGHDTVSWYQQALGQGPQFIFQYYEEEERQRGNFPDRFSGHQFPNYSSELNVNALLLGDSALYLCASSLVADSTDTQYFGPGTRLTVL.

This clone was recorded once. The V call is TRBV19, the J call TRBJ2-3; D is uncertain. V was pared by 10 bases and J by 1 base, with 15 bases between. The CDR3 is 14 amino acids. CDR1 and CDR2 from the germline V gene are LNHDA and SQIVND (reference sequence). CDR3 in DNA: TGTGCCACCGAAGCCCGCACGGGCACAGATACGCAGTATTTT. It yields the protein CATEARTGTDTQYF. Complete variable domain (other parts from reference TRBV19 and TRBJ2-3): DGGITQSPKYLFRKEGQNVTLSCEQNLNHDAMYWYRQDPGQGLRLIYYSQIVNDFQKGDIAEGYSVSREKKESFPLTVTSAQKNPTAFYLCATEARTGTDTQYFGPGTRLTVL.

The chain has TRBV5-6 and TRBJ2-3; 7 positions match TRBD2. V gave up 4 bases and J gave up 0 bases; unmatched junction bases: 2. The CDR3 runs 14 residues. Germline assignment: CDR1 SGHDT and CDR2 YYEEEE. CDR3 nucleotide sequence: TGTGCCAGCAGCCCGGGGGGAAGCACAGATACGCAGTATTTT. This translates into CASSPGGSTDTQYF.

The V call is TRBV6-5, the J call TRBJ2-5; maybe TRBD1 (6 bases). CDR3 size: 12 residues. Germline assignment: CDR1 MNHEY and CDR2 SVGAGI. Trimming cost V 3 bases and J 5 bases, with 7 bases left between them. CDR3 bases: TGTGCCAGCAGTTATAGGGGGGAGACCCAGTACTTC. Amino acids: CASSYRGETQYF.

The chain uses TRBV4-3 and TRBJ1-3, with D possibly TRBD1 on 6 matching bases. Trimming removed 2 bases from V and 1 base from J, with 6 bases in between. The V gene's germline CDR1 is LGHNA and CDR2 YSLEER. The length of the CDR3 is 14 residues. The CDR3 reads CASSQTGSGNTIYF. The DNA for the CDR3 is TGCGCCAGCAGCCAAACAGGGTCTGGAAACACCATATATTTT.

This chain joins TRBV5-4 and TRBJ2-3; D ambiguous. The CDR3 runs to 14 residues. Trimming took 4 bases from V and 4 from J, leaving 13 bases between them. Germline CDR1 SGHNT, CDR2 YYREEE (reference sequence). CDR3 protein: CASSPSILADTQYF. The CDR3 coding sequence is TGTGCCAGCAGCCCCTCTATTCTTGCAGATACGCAGTATTTT.